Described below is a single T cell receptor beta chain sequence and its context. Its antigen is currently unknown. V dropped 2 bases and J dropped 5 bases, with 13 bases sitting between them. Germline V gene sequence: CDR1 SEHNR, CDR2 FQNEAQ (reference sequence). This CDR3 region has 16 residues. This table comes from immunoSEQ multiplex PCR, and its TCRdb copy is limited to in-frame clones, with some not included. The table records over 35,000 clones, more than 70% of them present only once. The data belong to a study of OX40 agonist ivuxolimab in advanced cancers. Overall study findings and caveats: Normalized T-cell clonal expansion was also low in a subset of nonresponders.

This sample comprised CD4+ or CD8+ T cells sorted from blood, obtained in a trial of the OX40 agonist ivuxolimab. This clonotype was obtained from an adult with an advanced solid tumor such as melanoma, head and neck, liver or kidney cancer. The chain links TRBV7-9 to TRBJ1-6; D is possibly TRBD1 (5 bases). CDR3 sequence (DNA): TGTGCCAGCAGCTTAAAGACAGCGCCAAATAATTCACCCCTCCACTTT. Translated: CASSLKTAPNNSPLHF. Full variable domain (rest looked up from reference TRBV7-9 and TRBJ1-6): DTGVSQNPRHKITKRGQNVTFRCDPISEHNRLYWYRQTLGQGPEFLTYFQNEAQLEKSRLLSDRFSAERPKGSFSTLEIQRTEQGDSAMYLCASSLKTAPNNSPLHFGNGTRLTVT.